This T cell receptor (beta chain) originates from a study of siplizumab effects on memory and regulatory T cells. The study's findings and limits: The drug siplizumab significantly decreased the alloreactive sequences that could be traced to unstimulated CD4+ memory cells. Naive T cells looked more diverse than memory cells and looked like major alloresponse contributors. The authors could not assign a naive or memory phenotype to roughly 75-97% of proliferating CD4+ or CD8+ clones.

Using immunoSEQ multiplex PCR, the repertoire was profiled, and TCRdb retains in-frame clones only, with some absent. The sample contains over 7,500 clones, around 40% of which appear only once. The CDR3 length is 18 residues. CDR1 and CDR2 (germline): SGHTA, FQGTGA. The V gene lost 1 base and the J gene lost 0 bases, with 16 bases spanning the gap. This clone was seen a handful of times. Its antigen is undetermined. For 5 to 6 days at 37°C, the mixed lymphocyte reaction cells were kept in coculture. The rearrangement joins TRBV7-3 to TRBJ2-1; the D is unclear. The receptor was derived from a human donor in good health; the cells came from an allogeneic mixed lymphocyte reaction. The source material was CFSE-low (dividing) CD4+ T cells sorted from an allogeneic mixed lymphocyte reaction. The CDR3 sequence is CASSLNPLPRSSYNEQFF. The CDR3 bases are TGTGCCAGCAGCTTAAACCCACTGCCTAGGAGCTCCTACAATGAGCAGTTCTTC.